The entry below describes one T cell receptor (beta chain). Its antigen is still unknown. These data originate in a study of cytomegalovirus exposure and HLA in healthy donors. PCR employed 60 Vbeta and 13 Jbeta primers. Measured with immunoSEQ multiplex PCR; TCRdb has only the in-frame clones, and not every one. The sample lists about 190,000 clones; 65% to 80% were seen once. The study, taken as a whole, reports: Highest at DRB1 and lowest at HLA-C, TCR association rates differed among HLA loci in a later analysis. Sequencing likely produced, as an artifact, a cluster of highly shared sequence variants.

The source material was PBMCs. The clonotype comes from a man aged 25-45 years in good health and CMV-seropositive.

CDR3 coding DNA: TGCGCCAGCAGGACAGGTTCCGCAGAGACCCAGTACTTC. It is translated as CASRTGSAETQYF. J is TRBJ2-5 and V is TRBV5-1; possible D gene TRBD1, 6 bases. V was cut by 5 bases and J by 4 bases, with 12 bases left in between. The CDR3 is made up of 13 amino acids. In germline, CDR1 is SGHRS, CDR2 YFSETQ.